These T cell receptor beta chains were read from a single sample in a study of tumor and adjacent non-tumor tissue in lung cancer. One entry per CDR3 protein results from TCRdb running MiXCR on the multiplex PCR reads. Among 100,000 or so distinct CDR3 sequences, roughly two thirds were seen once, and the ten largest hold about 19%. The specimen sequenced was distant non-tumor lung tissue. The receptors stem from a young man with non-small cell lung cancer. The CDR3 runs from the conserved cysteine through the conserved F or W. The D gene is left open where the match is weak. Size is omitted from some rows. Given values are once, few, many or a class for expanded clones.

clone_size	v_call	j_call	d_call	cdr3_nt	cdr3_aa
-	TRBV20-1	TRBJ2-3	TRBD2	TGCAGAGCGCGGACTAGTGGGGGATCAGATACGCAGTATTTT	CRARTSGGSDTQYF
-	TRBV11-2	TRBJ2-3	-	TGTGCCAGCAGTTGGGGCGGGGGCATACAGTATTTT	CASSWGGGIQYF
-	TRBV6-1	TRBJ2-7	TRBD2	TGTGCCAGCACCTTCGAGACTAGCAACTACGAGCAGTACTTC	CASTFETSNYEQYF
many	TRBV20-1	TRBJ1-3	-	TGCAGTGCTAGACCCACTGGGGGAGGCTCTGGAAACACCATATATTTT	CSARPTGGGSGNTIYF
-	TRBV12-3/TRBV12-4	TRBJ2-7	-	TGTACCAGCTGTTTTGGGACCTACGAGCAGTACTTC	CTSCFGTYEQYF
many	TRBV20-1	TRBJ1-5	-	TGCAGTGCCGACCCCGACAGACATAGCAATCAGCCCCAGCATTTT	CSADPDRHSNQPQHF
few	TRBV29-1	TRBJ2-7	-	TGCAGCGTACCAGGCGGTCCTTACGAACAGTACTTC	CSVPGGPYEQYF
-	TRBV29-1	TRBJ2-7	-	TGCAGCGTTAAGGGGGCCTACGAGCAGTACTTC	CSVKGAYEQYF
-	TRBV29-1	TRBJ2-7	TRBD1	TGCAGCGTTGAAGGGACAGGGGACGCATACGAGCAGTACTTC	CSVEGTGDAYEQYF
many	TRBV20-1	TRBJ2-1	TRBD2	TGCAGTGCTAGAGGAGCTTTTAAGCGGGAGAGGGACAATGAGCAGTTCTTC	CSARGAFKRERDNEQFF
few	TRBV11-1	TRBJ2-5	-	TGTGCCAGCAGCCCTGGGGGCCCGGGAGAGACCCAGTACTTC	CASSPGGPGETQYF
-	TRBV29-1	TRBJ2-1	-	TGCAGCGTTGAAGGGAATGGTTTAAATGAGCGGTTCTTC	CSVEGNGLNERFF
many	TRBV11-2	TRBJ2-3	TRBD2	TGTGCCAGCAGCCCAAGCGGGGCCGGCACAGATACGCAGTATTTT	CASSPSGAGTDTQYF
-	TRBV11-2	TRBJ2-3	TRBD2	TGTGCCAGCAGCTGGATCGGGGGGGCAAATACGCAGTATTTT	CASSWIGGANTQYF
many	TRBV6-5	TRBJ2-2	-	TGTGCCAGCAGTTATTTCCAGGGTTCCACCGGGGAGCTGTTTTTT	CASSYFQGSTGELFF
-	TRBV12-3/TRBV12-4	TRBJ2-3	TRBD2	TGTGCCAGCAGTATCGGGACTAGCGGGGGGGCATCAGATACGCAGTGTTTT	CASSIGTSGGASDTQCF
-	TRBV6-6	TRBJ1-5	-	TGTGGCAGCAGTTACCATAGGGGATATAGCAACCAGCCCCAGCATTTT	CGSSYHRGYSNQPQHF
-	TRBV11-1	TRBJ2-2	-	TGTGCCAGCAACCAGAAGGGCAGTGAGGCCGGGGAGCTGTTTTTT	CASNQKGSEAGELFF
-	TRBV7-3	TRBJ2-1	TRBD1	TGTGCCAGCAGTCCGGGACAGGGGAACAATGAGCAGTTCTTC	CASSPGQGNNEQFF
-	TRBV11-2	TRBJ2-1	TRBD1	TGTGCCAGCAGCATCGGACAGGGATGGGGTGAGCAGTTCTTC	CASSIGQGWGEQFF
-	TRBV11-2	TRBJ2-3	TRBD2	TGTGCCAGCAGCTTAGGTAGCGGGGGACGCACAGATACGCAGTATTTT	CASSLGSGGRTDTQYF
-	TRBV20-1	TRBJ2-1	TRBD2	TGCACTGCCATGACCGGGACTAGCGTTCTCCATAAGCAGTTCTTC	CTAMTGTSVLHKQFF
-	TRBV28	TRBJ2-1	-	TGTGCCAACAGTTTCAGCTTCGGACGGAAGTACAATGAGCAGTTCTTC	CANSFSFGRKYNEQFF
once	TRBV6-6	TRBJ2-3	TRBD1	TGTGCCAGCAGTGGTGGACAGGGGGAAACAGATACGCAGTATTTT	CASSGGQGETDTQYF
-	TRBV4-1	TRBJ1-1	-	TGCGCCAGCAGCCGAGATATCTACAGGCTAGGCACTGAAGCTTTCTTT	CASSRDIYRLGTEAFF
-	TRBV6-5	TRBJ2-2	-	TGTGCCAGCAGCCGCCTCGGGACATGGGGGATCGCCGTGGAGCTGTTTTTT	CASSRLGTWGIAVELFF
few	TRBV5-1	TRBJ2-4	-	TGCGCCAGCAGCCCAGGGCCCCCCACAAACATTCAGTACTTC	CASSPGPPTNIQYF
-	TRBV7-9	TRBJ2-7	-	TGTGTCAGCAGCCCTCCCGACAAGGAAGTTTCCTACGAGCAGTACTTC	CVSSPPDKEVSYEQYF
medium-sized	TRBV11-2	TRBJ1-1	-	TGTGCCAGCAGCTTACACGGTGTGACTGAAGCTTTCTTT	CASSLHGVTEAFF
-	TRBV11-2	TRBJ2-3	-	TGTGCCAGCAGCTTAGGCAAGGAGTTCGCAGATACGCAGTATTTT	CASSLGKEFADTQYF
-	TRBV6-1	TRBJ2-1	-	TGTGCCAGCAGTACTCGACAGGTGGCTATCAATGAGCAATTCTTC	CASSTRQVAINEQFF
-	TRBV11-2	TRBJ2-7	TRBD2	TGTGCCAGCACCTCGGGCGGGAGAAACGAGCAGTACTTC	CASTSGGRNEQYF
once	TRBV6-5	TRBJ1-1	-	TGTTCCAGCAGTTACTCGACGGGCCCGATAAACACTGAAGCTTTCTTT	CSSSYSTGPINTEAFF